Below, 3 T cell receptor beta chains from the same sample are listed, as sequenced in a study of Ad26.COV2.S vaccination and SARS-CoV-2 variants. Treatment in this sample: around 19 received Ad26.COV2.S at low or high dose, single or two shots; 5 received placebo; per-sample allocation not given. Day 63 following the first vaccine or placebo injection was when the samples were taken. Sequencing used immunoSEQ multiplex PCR; TCRdb keeps in-frame clones, though not all of them. This table has about 400,000 clones, roughly four fifths appearing once. The material sequenced was peripheral blood, taken in a trial of Ad26.COV2.S vaccine versus placebo. The receptor source for this set is a person aged 18 to 65 who received the Ad26.COV2.S COVID-19 vaccine or a placebo.

The chain combines TRBV7-9 with TRBJ2-1; D may correspond to TRBD1 or TRBD2 (6 bases each). The CDR3 has 17 residues. The V gene's germline CDR1 is SEHNR and CDR2 FQNEAQ (reference sequence). Trimming took off 6 bases at V and 0 bases at J, with 18 bases between the two ends. In nucleotides, the CDR3 is TGTGCCAGCAGTTACATGGGGGGCCTAGGCTCCTACAATGAGCAGTTCTTC. It is translated as CASSYMGGLGSYNEQFF. Filled out from reference TRBV7-9 and TRBJ2-1, the complete variable domain reads DTGVSQNPRHKITKRGQNVTFRCDPISEHNRLYWYRQTLGQGPEFLTYFQNEAQLEKSRLLSDRFSAERPKGSFSTLEIQRTEQGDSAMYLCASSYMGGLGSYNEQFFGPGTRLTVL.

The gene calls are TRBV9 and TRBJ2-7; D gene uncertain. Trimming took off 2 bases at V and 6 bases at J, with 6 bases between the two ends. The V gene's germline CDR1 is SGDLS and CDR2 YYNGEE. The CDR3 consists of 11 residues. CDR3 amino acids: CASSVRGEQYF. The CDR3 DNA sequence: TGTGCCAGCAGCGTTCGCGGCGAGCAGTACTTC.

This sequence joins TRBV2 and TRBJ1-2; TRBD1 matches at 7 bases. The CDR3 sequence is 17 residues long. The V gene end was trimmed by 7 bases and the J gene end by 2 bases; junction bases not matched to a gene: 16. Germline V gene lookup returns CDR1 SNHLY and CDR2 FYNNEI. CDR3 DNA sequence: TGTGCCAGCAAGATAGGAGGGGGCAAGAGGGTAAACTATGGCTACACCTTC. Protein sequence: CASKIGGGKRVNYGYTF.